This T cell receptor (beta chain) was retrieved from a study of early T cells in non-severe SARS-CoV-2 infection. Study summary: Chains stayed unpaired after sequencing of bulk RNA from unsorted whole blood. General observations from the study: In VDJdb matching, anti-spike CD8 responses were favored while private and CD4 specificities went missing.

The TCR library protocol was used to attach unique molecular identifiers. These identifiers were attached to individual cDNA molecules. TCRdb fed the 5' RACE reads into MiXCR, producing one record per CDR3 protein. Of some 30,000 distinct CDR3 sequences in the sample, 5.3% were seen once. There are many counts of this clonotype. What it recognizes is unknown. Per germline, CDR1 SGHRS and CDR2 YFSETQ. The ends were cut back, 2 bases at V and 1 base at J, with 6 bases in the middle. This CDR3 spans 13 amino acids. The origin of this receptor is an adult who was a healthcare worker with PCR-confirmed SARS-CoV-2 infection or an uninfected control (not recorded which). Sequenced material: whole blood. This chain uses TRBV5-1 with TRBJ1-1; no clear D gene. The CDR3 DNA is TGCGCCAGCAGCTTAGAAGCGAACACTGAAGCTTTCTTT. Protein product: CASSLEANTEAFF. Full variable domain (remainder filled in from reference TRBV5-1 and TRBJ1-1): KAGVTQTPRYLIKTRGQQVTLSCSPISGHRSVSWYQQTPGQGLQFLFEYFSETQRNKGNFPGRFSGRQFSNSRSEMNVSTLELGDSALYLCASSLEANTEAFFGQGTRLTVV.